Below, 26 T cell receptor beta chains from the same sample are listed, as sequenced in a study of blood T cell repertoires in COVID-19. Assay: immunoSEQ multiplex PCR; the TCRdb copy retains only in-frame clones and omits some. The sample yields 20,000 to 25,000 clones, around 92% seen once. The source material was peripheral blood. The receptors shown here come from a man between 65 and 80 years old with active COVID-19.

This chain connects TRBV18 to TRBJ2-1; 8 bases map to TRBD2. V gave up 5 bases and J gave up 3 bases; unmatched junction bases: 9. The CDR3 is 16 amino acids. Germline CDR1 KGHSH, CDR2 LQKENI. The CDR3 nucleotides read TGTGCCAGCTCAGCCATACTAGCGGTAAACTACAATGAGCAGTTCTTC. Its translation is CASSAILAVNYNEQFF.

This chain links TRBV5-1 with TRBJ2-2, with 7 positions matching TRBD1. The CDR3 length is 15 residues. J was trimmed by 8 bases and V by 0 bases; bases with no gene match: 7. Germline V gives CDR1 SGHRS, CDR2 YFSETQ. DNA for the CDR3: TGCGCCAGCAGCTTGGTAGCGACAGGGATGGGGGAGCTGTTTTTT. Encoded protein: CASSLVATGMGELFF.

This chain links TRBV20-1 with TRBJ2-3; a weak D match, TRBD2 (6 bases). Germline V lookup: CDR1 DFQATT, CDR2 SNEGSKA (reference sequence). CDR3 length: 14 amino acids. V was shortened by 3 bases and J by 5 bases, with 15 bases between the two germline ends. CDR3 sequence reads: CSASDAGGEDTQYF. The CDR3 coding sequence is TGCAGTGCTAGTGACGCGGGCGGGGAAGATACGCAGTATTTT.

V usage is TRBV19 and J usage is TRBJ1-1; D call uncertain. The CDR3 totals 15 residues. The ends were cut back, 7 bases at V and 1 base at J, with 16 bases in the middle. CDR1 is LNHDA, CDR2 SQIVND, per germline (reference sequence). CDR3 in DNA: TGTGCCAGTACCCCAGGTGGAGGGCAGAACACTGAAGCTTTCTTT. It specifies CASTPGGGQNTEAFF.

In nucleotides, the CDR3 is TGTGCCAGCTCACCAGTCGCAGACACCGGGGAGCTGTTTTTT. Its protein product is CASSPVADTGELFF. The chain is built from TRBV18 and TRBJ2-2; D gene unclear. CDR1 is KGHSH, CDR2 LQKENI, per germline. The germline V and J ends were trimmed by 2 bases and 3 bases, with 7 bases remaining between them. This CDR3 contains 14 residues.

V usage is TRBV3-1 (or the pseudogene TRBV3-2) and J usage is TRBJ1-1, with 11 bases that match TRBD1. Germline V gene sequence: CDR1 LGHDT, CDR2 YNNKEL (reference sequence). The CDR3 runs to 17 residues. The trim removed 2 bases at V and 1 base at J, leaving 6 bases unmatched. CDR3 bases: TGTGCCAGCAGCCAACCTGGGACAGGGGGTGAGAACACTGAAGCTTTCTTT. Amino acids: CASSQPGTGGENTEAFF.

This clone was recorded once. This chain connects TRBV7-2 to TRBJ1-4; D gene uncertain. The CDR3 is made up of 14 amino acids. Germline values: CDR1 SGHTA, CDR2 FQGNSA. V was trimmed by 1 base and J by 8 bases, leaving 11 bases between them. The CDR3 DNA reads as TGTGCCAGCAGCTTAGTTGCTCAGTCAGAAAAACTGTTTTTT. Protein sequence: CASSLVAQSEKLFF.

CDR3 region: CASGLLYEQYF. In nucleotides, the CDR3 is TGTGCCAGCGGACTTCTCTACGAGCAGTACTTC. This chain uses TRBV19 with TRBJ2-7, with D possibly TRBD2 on 5 matching bases. In germline, CDR1 is LNHDA, CDR2 SQIVND (reference sequence). The length of the CDR3 is 11 residues. Trimming took off 9 bases at V and 3 bases at J, with 9 bases between the two ends.

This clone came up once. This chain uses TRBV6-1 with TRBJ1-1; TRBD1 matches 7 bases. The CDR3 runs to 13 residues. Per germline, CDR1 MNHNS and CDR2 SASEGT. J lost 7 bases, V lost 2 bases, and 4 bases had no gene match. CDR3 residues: CASSELTGVEAFF. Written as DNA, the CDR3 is TGTGCCAGCAGTGAACTTACAGGGGTTGAAGCTTTCTTT.

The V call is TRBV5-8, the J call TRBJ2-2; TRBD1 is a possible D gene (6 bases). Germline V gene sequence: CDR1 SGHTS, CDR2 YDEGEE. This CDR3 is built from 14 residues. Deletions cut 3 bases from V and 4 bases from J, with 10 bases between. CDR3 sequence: CASSSGVLTGELFF. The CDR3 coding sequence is TGTGCCAGCAGCTCAGGGGTTCTCACCGGGGAGCTGTTTTTT.

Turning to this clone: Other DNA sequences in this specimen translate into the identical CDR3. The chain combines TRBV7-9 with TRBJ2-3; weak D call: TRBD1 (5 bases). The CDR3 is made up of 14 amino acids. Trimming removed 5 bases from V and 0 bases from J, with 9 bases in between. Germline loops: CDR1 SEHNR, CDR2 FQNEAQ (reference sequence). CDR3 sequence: CASSLQGSTDTQYF. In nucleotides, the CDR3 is TGTGCCAGCAGCCTCCAGGGTAGCACAGATACGCAGTATTTT.

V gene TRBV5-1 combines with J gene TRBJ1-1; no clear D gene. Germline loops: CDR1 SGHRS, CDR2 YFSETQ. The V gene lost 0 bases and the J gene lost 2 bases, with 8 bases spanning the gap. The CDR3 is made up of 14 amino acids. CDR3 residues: CASSLDRPNTEAFF. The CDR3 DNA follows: TGCGCCAGCAGCTTGGACAGACCTAACACTGAAGCTTTCTTT.

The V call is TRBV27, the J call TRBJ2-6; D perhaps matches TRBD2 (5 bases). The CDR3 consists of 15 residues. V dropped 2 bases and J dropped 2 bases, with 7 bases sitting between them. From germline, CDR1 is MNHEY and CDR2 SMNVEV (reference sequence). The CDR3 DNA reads TGTGCCAGCAGTTTAGAGGGAACTGGGGCCAACGTCCTGACTTTC. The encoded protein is CASSLEGTGANVLTF.

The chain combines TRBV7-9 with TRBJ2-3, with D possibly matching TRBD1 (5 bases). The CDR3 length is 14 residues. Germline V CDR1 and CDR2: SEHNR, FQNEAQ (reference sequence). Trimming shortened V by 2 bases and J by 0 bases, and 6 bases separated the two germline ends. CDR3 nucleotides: TGTGCCAGCAGCTTAAAGGGGAGCACAGATACGCAGTATTTT. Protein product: CASSLKGSTDTQYF. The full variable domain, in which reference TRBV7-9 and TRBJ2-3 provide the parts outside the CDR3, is DTGVSQNPRHKITKRGQNVTFRCDPISEHNRLYWYRQTLGQGPEFLTYFQNEAQLEKSRLLSDRFSAERPKGSFSTLEIQRTEQGDSAMYLCASSLKGSTDTQYFGPGTRLTVL.

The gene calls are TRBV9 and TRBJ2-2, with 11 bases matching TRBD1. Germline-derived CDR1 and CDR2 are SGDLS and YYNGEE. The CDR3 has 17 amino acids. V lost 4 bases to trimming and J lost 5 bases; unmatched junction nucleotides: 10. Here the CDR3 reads CASSPNPGQGVTGELFF. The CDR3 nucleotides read TGTGCCAGCAGCCCCAATCCGGGACAGGGGGTAACCGGGGAGCTGTTTTTT.

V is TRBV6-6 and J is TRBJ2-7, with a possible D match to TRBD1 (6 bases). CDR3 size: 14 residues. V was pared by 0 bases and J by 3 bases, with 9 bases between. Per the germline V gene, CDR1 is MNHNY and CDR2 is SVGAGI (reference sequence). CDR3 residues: CASSYSGQHYEQYF. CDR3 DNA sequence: TGTGCCAGCAGTTACTCGGGACAACACTACGAGCAGTACTTC.

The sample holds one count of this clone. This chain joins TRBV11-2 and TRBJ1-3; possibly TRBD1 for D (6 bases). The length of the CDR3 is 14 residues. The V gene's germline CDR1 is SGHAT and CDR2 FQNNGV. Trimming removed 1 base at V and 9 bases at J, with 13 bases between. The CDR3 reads CASSLALTGGTIYF. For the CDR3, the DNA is TGTGCCAGCAGCTTAGCTCTGACAGGAGGCACCATATATTTT. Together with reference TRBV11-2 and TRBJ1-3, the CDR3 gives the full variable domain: EAGVAQSPRYKIIEKRQSVAFWCNPISGHATLYWYQQILGQGPKLLIQFQNNGVVDDSQLPKDRFSAERLKGVDSTLKIQPAKLEDSAVYLCASSLALTGGTIYFGEGSWLTVV.

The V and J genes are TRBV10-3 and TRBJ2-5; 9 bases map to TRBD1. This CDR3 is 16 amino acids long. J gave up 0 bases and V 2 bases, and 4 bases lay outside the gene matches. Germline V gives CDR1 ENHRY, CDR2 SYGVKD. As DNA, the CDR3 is TGTGCCATCAGTGAGATCCGGGACAGGGACCAAGAGACCCAGTACTTC. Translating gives CAISEIRDRDQETQYF.

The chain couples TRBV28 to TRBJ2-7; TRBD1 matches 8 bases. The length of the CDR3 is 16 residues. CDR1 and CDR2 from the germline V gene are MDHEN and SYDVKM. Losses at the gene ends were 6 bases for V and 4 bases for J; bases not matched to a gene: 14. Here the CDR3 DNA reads TGTGCCAGCAGGATTGGGGTGGGGGACAGGAGTTACGAGCAGTACTTC. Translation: CASRIGVGDRSYEQYF.

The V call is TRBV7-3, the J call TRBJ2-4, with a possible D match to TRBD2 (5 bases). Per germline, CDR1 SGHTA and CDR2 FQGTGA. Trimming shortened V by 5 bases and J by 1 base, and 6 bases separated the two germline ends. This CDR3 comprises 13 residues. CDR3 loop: CASSPGAKNIQYF. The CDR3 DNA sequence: TGTGCCAGCAGCCCGGGGGCCAAAAACATTCAGTACTTC.

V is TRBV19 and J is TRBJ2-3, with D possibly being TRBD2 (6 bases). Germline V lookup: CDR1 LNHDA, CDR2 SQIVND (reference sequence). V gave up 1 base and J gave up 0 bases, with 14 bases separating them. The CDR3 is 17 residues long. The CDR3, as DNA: TGTGCCAGTAGTATAGGTAATAGCGGACCTAGCACAGATACGCAGTATTTT. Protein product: CASSIGNSGPSTDTQYF.

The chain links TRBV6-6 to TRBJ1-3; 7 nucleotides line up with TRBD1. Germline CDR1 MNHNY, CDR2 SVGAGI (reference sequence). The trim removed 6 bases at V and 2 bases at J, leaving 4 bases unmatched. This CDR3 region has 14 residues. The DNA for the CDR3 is TGTGCCAGCAGCCGGGGACAGACTGGAAACACCATATATTTT. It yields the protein CASSRGQTGNTIYF.

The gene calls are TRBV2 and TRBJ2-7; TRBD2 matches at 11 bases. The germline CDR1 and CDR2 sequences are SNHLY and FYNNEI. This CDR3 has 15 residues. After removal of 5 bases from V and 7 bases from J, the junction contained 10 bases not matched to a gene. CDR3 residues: CASSRISGRAGEQYF. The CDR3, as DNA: TGTGCCAGCAGTCGAATTAGCGGGAGGGCTGGGGAGCAGTACTTC.

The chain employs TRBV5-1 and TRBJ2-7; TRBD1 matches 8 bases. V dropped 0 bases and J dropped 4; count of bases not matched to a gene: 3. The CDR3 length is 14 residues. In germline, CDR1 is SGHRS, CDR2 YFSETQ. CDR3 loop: CASSLARGPYEQYF. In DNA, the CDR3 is TGCGCCAGCAGCTTGGCCAGGGGGCCTTACGAGCAGTACTTC.

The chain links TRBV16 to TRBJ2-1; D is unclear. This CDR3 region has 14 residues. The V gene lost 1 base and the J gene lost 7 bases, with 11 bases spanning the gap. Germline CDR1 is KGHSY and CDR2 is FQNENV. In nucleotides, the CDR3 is TGTGCCAGCAGCCAATTGAACGAGGAGAATGAGCAGTTCTTC. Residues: CASSQLNEENEQFF.

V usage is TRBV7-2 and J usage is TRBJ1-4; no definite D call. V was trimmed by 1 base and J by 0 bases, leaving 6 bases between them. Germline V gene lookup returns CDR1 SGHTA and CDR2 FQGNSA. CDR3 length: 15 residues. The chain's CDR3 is CASSLGSATNEKLFF. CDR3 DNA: TGTGCCAGCAGCTTAGGGTCGGCAACTAATGAAAAACTGTTTTTT.